This T cell receptor beta chain is from a study of cytomegalovirus exposure and HLA in healthy donors. The PCR employed 60 Vbeta primers together with 13 Jbeta primers. Clones were sequenced by immunoSEQ multiplex PCR, and TCRdb holds only the in-frame ones, with some missing. The data contain fewer than 200,000 clones, over 70% of them singletons. After removal of 5 bases from V and 3 bases from J, the junction contained 5 bases not matched to a gene. This CDR3 spans 14 amino acids. Germline CDR1 SGHTA, CDR2 FQGNSA. The receptor was isolated from a man aged 35-49 years in good health and CMV-seronegative. This chain uses TRBV7-2 with TRBJ2-7; 9 nucleotides align to TRBD1. Sequenced sample: PBMCs. CDR3 loop: CASSDRGAIYEQYF. CDR3 nucleotides: TGTGCCAGCAGCGACAGGGGGGCAATCTACGAGCAGTACTTC.